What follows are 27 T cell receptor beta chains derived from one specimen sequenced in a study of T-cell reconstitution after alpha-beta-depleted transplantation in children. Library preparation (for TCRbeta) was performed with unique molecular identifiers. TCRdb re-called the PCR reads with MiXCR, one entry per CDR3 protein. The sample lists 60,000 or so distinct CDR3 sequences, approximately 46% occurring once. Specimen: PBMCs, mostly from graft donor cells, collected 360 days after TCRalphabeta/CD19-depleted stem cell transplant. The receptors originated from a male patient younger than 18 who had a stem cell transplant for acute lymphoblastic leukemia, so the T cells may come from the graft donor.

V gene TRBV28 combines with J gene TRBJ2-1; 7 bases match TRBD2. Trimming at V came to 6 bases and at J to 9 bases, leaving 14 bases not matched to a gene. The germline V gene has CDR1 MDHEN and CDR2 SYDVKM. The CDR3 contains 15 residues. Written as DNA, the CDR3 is TGTGCCAGCAGGGGAGGCGGAACTAGCGTCCGTGAGCAGTTCTTC. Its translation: CASRGGGTSVREQFF.

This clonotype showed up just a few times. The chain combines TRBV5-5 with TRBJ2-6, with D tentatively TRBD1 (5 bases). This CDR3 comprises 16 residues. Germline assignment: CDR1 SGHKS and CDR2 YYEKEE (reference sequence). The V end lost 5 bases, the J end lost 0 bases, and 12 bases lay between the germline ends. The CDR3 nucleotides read TGTGCCAGCAGTGCTCCAGGGTTCTCTGGGGCCAACGTCCTGACTTTC. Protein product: CASSAPGFSGANVLTF. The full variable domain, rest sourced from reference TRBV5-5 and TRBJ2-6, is DAGVTQSPTHLIKTRGQQVTLRCSPISGHKSVSWYQQVLGQGPQFIFQYYEKEERGRGNFPDRFSARQFPNYSSELNVNALLLGDSALYLCASSAPGFSGANVLTFGAGSRLTVL.

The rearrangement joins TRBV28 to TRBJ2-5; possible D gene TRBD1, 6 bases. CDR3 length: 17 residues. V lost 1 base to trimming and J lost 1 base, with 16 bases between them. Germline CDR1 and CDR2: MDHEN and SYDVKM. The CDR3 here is CASSLSQGHSSQETQYF. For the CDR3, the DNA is TGTGCCAGCAGTTTATCTCAGGGACACTCAAGCCAAGAGACCCAGTACTTC.

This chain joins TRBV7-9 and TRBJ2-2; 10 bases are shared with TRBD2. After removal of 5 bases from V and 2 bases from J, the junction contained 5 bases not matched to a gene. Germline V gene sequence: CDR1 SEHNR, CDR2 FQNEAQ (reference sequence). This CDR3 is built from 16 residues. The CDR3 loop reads CASSLRTSGNTGELFF. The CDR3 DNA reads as TGTGCCAGCAGCCTCCGGACTAGCGGAAACACCGGGGAGCTGTTTTTT.

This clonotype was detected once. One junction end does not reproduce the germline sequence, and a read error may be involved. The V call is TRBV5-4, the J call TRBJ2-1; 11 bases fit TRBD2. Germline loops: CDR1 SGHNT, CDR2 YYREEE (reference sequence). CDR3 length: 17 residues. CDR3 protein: CAISLAASGGSYNEQFF. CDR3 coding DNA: TGTGCCATCAGCTTGGCGGCTAGCGGGGGGTCCTACAATGAGCAGTTCTTC.

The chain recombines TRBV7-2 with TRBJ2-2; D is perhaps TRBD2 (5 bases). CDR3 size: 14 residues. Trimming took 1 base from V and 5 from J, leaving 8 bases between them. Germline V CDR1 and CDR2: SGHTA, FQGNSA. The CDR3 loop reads CASSLGGQTGELFF. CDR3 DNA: TGTGCCAGCAGCTTAGGAGGGCAGACCGGGGAGCTGTTTTTT.

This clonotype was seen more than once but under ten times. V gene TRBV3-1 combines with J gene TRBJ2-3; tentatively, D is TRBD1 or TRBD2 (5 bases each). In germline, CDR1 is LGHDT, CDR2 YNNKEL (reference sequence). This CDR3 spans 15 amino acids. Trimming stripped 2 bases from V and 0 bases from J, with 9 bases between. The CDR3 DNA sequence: TGTGCCAGCAGCCAAACGGGACGGAGCACAGATACGCAGTATTTT. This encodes CASSQTGRSTDTQYF.

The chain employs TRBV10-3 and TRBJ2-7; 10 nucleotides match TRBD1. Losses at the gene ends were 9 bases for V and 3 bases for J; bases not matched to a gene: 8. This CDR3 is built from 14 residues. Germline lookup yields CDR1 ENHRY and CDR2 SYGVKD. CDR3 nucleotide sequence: TGTGCCATTAAGGGACAGGGGTCCAACTACGAGCAGTACTTC. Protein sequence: CAIKGQGSNYEQYF.

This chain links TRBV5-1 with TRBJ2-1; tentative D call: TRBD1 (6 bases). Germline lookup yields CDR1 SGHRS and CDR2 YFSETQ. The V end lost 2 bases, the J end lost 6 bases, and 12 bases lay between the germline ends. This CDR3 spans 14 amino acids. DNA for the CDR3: TGCGCCAGCAGCTTAGGACAGACCCCCAATGAGCAGTTCTTC. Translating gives CASSLGQTPNEQFF.

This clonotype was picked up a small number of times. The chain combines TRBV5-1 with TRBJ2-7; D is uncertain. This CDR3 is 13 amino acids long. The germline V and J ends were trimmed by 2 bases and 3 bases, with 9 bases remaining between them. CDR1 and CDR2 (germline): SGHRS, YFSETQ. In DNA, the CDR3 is TGCGCCAGCAGCTTCGACGGCCGCTACGAGCAGTACTTC. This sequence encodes CASSFDGRYEQYF.

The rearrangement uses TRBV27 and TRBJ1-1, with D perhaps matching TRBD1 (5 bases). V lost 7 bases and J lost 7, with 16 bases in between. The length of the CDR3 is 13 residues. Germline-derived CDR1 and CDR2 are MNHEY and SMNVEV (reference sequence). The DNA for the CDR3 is TGTGCCAGCACCCCCGGGGGTAATCTTGAAGCTTTCTTT. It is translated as CASTPGGNLEAFF.

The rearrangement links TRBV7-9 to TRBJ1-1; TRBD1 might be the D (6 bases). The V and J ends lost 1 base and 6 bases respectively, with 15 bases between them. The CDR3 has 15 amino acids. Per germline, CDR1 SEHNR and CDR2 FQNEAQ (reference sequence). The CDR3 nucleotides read TGTGCCAGCAGCTTAGATCCCGGGAAGGGGGCTGAAGCTTTCTTT. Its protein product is CASSLDPGKGAEAFF.

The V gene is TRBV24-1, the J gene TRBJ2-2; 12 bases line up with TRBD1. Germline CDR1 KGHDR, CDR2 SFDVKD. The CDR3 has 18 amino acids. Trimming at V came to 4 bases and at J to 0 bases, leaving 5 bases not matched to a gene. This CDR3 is CATSDSGTGGANTGELFF. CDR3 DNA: TGTGCCACCAGTGACTCTGGGACAGGGGGCGCGAACACCGGGGAGCTGTTTTTT.

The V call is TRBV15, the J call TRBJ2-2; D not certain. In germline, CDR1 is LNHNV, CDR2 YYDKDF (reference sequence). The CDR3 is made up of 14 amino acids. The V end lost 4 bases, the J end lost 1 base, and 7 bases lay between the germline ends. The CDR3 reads CATSIGVNTGELFF. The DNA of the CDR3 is TGTGCCACCAGCATCGGCGTGAACACCGGGGAGCTGTTTTTT.

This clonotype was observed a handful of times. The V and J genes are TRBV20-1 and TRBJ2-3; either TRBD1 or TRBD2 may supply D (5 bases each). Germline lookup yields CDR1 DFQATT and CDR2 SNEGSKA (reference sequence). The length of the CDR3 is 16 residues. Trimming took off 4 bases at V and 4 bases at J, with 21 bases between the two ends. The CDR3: CSAIQPASWGSDTQYF. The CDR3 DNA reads TGCAGTGCTATCCAACCTGCTAGCTGGGGGTCAGATACGCAGTATTTT.

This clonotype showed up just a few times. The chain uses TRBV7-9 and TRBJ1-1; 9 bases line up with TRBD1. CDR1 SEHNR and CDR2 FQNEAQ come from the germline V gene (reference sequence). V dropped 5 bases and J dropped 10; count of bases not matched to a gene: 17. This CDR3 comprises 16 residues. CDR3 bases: TGTGCCAGCAGCCCGAGGGCTACAGGGGGCACCAGGGGAGCTTTCTTT. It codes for CASSPRATGGTRGAFF. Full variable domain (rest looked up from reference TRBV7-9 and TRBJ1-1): DTGVSQNPRHKITKRGQNVTFRCDPISEHNRLYWYRQTLGQGPEFLTYFQNEAQLEKSRLLSDRFSAERPKGSFSTLEIQRTEQGDSAMYLCASSPRATGGTRGAFFGQGTRLTVV.

The CDR3 sequence is CASSLEVFTGLNTEAFF. DNA of the CDR3: TGCGCCAGCAGCTTGGAGGTTTTTACAGGGTTGAACACTGAAGCTTTCTTT. V is TRBV5-1 and J is TRBJ1-1; TRBD1 might be the D (6 bases). The CDR3 consists of 17 residues. Germline V gene lookup returns CDR1 SGHRS and CDR2 YFSETQ. With 0 bases removed from V and 0 bases from J, the gap between germline ends came to 15 bases.

The CDR3 loop is CASSLFSSGRGSPREQYF. The DNA of the CDR3 is TGTGCCAGCAGCTTGTTCTCTAGCGGGAGGGGCTCCCCTAGAGAGCAGTACTTC. The chain links TRBV5-5 to TRBJ2-7; 12 bases match TRBD2. Losses at the gene ends were 1 base for V and 7 bases for J; bases not matched to a gene: 15. The CDR3 loop spans 18 amino acids. The germline CDR1 and CDR2 sequences are SGHKS and YYEKEE (reference sequence). The full variable domain, its missing parts supplied by reference TRBV5-5 and TRBJ2-7, is DAGVTQSPTHLIKTRGQQVTLRCSPISGHKSVSWYQQVLGQGPQFIFQYYEKEERGRGNFPDRFSARQFPNYSSELNVNALLLGDSALYLCASSLFSSGRGSPREQYFGPGTRLTVT.

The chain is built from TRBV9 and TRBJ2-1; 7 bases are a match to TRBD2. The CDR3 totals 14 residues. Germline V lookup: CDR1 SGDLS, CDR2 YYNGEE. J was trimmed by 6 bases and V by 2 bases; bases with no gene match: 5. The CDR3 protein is CASSVGSGPNEQFF. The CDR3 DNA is TGTGCCAGCAGCGTTGGTAGCGGGCCCAATGAGCAGTTCTTC. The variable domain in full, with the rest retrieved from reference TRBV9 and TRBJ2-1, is DSGVTQTPKHLITATGQRVTLRCSPRSGDLSVYWYQQSLDQGLQFLIQYYNGEERAKGNILERFSAQQFPDLHSELNLSSLELGDSALYFCASSVGSGPNEQFFGPGTRLTVL.

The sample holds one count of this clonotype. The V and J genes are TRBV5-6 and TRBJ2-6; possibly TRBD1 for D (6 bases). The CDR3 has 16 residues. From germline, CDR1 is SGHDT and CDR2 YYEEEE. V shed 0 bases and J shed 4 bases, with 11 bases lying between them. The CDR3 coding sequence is TGTGCCAGCAGCTTGGGCACAGGGTTGGGGGCCAACGTCCTGACTTTC. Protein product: CASSLGTGLGANVLTF.

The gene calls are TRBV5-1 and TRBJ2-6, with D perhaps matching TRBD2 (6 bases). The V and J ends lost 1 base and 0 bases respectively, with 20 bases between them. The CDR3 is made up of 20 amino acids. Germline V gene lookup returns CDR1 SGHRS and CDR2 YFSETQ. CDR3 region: CASSLWGYGGLTSGANVLTF. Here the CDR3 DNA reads TGCGCCAGCAGCTTGTGGGGCTACGGGGGATTGACCTCTGGGGCCAACGTCCTGACTTTC.

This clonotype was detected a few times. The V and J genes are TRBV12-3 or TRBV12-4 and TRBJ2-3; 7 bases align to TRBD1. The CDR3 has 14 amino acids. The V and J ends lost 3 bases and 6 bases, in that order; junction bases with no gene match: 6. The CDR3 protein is CASSFPDRVDTQYF. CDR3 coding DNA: TGTGCCAGCAGTTTCCCCGACAGGGTGGATACGCAGTATTTT.

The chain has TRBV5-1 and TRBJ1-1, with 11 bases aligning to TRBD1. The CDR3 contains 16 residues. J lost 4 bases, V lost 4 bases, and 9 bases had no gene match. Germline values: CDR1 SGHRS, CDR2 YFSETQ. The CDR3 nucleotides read TGCGCCAGCAGCGTTGACCCCGGGACAGGGGGCACTGAAGCTTTCTTT. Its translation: CASSVDPGTGGTEAFF.

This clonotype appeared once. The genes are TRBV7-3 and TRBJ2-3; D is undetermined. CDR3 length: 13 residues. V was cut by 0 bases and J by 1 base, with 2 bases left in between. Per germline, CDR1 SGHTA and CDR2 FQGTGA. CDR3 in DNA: TGTGCCAGCAGCTTAACGGGCACAGATACGCAGTATTTT. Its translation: CASSLTGTDTQYF.

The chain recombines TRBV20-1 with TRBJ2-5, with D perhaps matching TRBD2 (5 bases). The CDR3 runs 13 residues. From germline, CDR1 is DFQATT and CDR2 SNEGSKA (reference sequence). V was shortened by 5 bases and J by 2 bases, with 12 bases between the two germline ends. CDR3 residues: CSAYRTGQETQYF. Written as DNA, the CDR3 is TGCAGTGCTTACCGAACGGGGCAAGAGACCCAGTACTTC.

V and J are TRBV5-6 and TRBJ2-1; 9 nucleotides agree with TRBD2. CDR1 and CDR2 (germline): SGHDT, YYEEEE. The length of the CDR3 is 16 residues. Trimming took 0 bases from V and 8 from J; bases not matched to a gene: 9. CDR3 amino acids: CASSLVAGGALDEQFF. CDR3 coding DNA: TGTGCCAGCAGCTTGGTGGCGGGAGGGGCTTTAGATGAGCAGTTCTTC.

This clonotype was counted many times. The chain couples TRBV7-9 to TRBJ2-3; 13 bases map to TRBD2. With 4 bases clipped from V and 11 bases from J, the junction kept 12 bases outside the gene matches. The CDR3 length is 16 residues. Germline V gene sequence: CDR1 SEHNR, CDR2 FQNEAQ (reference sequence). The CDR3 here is CASSYKGTSGTSKQYF. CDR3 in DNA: TGTGCCAGCAGCTACAAAGGGACTAGCGGGACCTCGAAGCAGTATTTT.